These T cell receptor beta chains were read from a single sample in a study of OX40 agonist ivuxolimab in advanced cancers. The method was immunoSEQ multiplex PCR; TCRdb's version includes in-frame clones alone and lacks a portion of them. This table has approximately 47,000 clones, around 90% appearing once. Sequencing was performed on CD4+ or CD8+ T cells sorted from blood, taken in a trial of the OX40 agonist ivuxolimab. All receptors derive from an adult with an advanced solid tumor such as melanoma, head and neck, liver or kidney cancer. CDR3s include the opening cysteine and the closing phenylalanine or tryptophan. A D gene is named only where the DNA matches it firmly. A row's size may be missing; if present it is once, few, many or a size class.

TRBJ2-7,TRBV28,.,.,TGTGCCAGCAGTGAGGCCCCGTACGAGCAGTACTTC,CASSEAPYEQYF
TRBJ2-2,TRBV28,TRBD1,.,TGTGCCAGCACCCCCGGGACAGTAAACACCGGGGAGCTGTTTTTT,CASTPGTVNTGELFF
TRBJ1-1,TRBV4-3,.,.,TGCGCCAGCAGCCAAGACAGAAATGAAGCTTTCTTT,CASSQDRNEAFF
TRBJ1-1,TRBV9,.,.,TGTGCCAGCAGCGTAGAGGAGGGGTTGAACACTGAAGCTTTCTTT,CASSVEEGLNTEAFF
TRBJ2-5,TRBV6-5,TRBD2,.,TGTGCCAGCAGTCACTCGGGGGGAGTCCAAGAGACCCAGTACTTC,CASSHSGGVQETQYF
TRBJ2-7,TRBV27,TRBD2,.,TGTGCCAGCAGCTTGGGGGGGGACGAGCAGTACTTC,CASSLGGDEQYF
TRBJ2-6,TRBV27,.,.,TGTGCCAGCAGTGTTGATGGGGCCAACGTCCTGACTTTC,CASSVDGANVLTF
TRBJ2-7,TRBV2,.,.,TGTGCCAGCAGTGACTACGAGCAGTACTTC,CASSDYEQYF
TRBJ1-5,TRBV28,.,.,TGTGCCAGCGCTCCGGAAGTCCCCCATCAGCCCCAGCATTTT,CASAPEVPHQPQHF
TRBJ1-1,TRBV6-5,.,once,TGTGCCAGCAGTTACTCAAACAGGCTTGAAGCTTTCTTT,CASSYSNRLEAFF
TRBJ2-5,TRBV6-5,TRBD2,.,TGTGCCAGCAGCCCTAGCGGGGGTATAGGAGAGACCCAGTACTTC,CASSPSGGIGETQYF
TRBJ1-5,TRBV21-1,.,.,TGTGCCAGCAGCAAACAGGGGAGGCAGCCCCAGCATTTT,CASSKQGRQPQHF
TRBJ2-3,TRBV9,TRBD2,.,TGTGCCAGCAGCGTAGGTAGCGGGGGCCTCACAGATACGCAGTATTTT,CASSVGSGGLTDTQYF
TRBJ2-7,TRBV4-1,.,.,TGCGCCAGCAGCCAAGAGGACATCCACTACGAGCAGTACTTC,CASSQEDIHYEQYF
TRBJ1-2,TRBV4-1,TRBD1,.,TGCGCCAGCAGCCAAGGACCGGGACAGGAGCCGCTCTATGTAGGCTACACCTTC,CASSQGPGQEPLYVGYTF
TRBJ1-5,TRBV4-1,.,.,TGCGCCAGCAGCCAAGCACCGGTTTATAGCAATCAGCCCCAGCATTTT,CASSQAPVYSNQPQHF
TRBJ2-3,TRBV28,.,.,TGTGCCAGCAGTTTATTCTCTCAGGGGGGCGACACAGATACGCAGTATTTT,CASSLFSQGGDTDTQYF
TRBJ2-3,TRBV5-6,TRBD2,.,TGTGCCAGCAGCTTACAACTAGCGGATGAGGGCGATACGCAGTATTTT,CASSLQLADEGDTQYF
TRBJ1-2,TRBV25-1,TRBD1,.,TGTGCCAGCAGTGAATGGGGACAGATTAATGGCTACACCTTC,CASSEWGQINGYTF
TRBJ1-2,TRBV4-2,.,medium-sized,TGTGCCAGCAGCCAAGATCGAGTTCTCTATGGCTACACCTTC,CASSQDRVLYGYTF
TRBJ2-5,TRBV6-5,TRBD1,.,TGTGCCAGCAGTGCCGACCAGGGACAGCAAGAGACCCAGTACTTC,CASSADQGQQETQYF
TRBJ2-2,TRBV9,.,.,TGTGCCAGCAGCGCAGGGAACACCGGGGAGCTGTTTTTT,CASSAGNTGELFF
TRBJ1-4,TRBV9,.,.,TGTGCCAGCAGCGTAGCCGAAGGTGTGGCTAATGAAAAACTGTTTTTT,CASSVAEGVANEKLFF
TRBJ2-2,TRBV30,TRBD1,.,TGTGCCTCACTAAGGACAGGATCAAACACCGGGGAGCTGTTTTTT,CASLRTGSNTGELFF
TRBJ2-1,TRBV7-8,TRBD2,.,TGTGCCAGCAGGCAGACTAGCGGGTCGAGCTCCTACAATGAGCAGTTCTTC,CASRQTSGSSSYNEQFF
TRBJ1-2,TRBV4-1,.,few,TGCGCCAGCAGCCAAACAGGGAATGGCTACACCTTC,CASSQTGNGYTF
TRBJ1-2,TRBV28,.,.,TGTGCCAGCAGTCCCCACCTAGGCAGGGATGGGTATGGCTACACCTTC,CASSPHLGRDGYGYTF
TRBJ1-1,TRBV4-3,.,.,TGCGCCAGCAGCCAAACTCCCGGGACCCCCCCCACTGAAGCTTTCTTT,CASSQTPGTPPTEAFF